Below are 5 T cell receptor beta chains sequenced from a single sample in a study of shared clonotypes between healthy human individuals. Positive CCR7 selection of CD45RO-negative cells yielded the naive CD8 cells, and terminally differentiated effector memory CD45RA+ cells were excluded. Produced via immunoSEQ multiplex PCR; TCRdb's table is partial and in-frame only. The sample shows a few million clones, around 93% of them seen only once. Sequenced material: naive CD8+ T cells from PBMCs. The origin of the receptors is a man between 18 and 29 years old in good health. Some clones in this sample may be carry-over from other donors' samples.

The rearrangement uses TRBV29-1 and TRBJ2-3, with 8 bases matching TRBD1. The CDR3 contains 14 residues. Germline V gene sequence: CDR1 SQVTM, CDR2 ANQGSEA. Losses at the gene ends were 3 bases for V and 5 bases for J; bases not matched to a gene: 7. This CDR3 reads CSVDPDRVEDTQYF. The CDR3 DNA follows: TGCAGCGTTGATCCGGACAGGGTTGAAGATACGCAGTATTTT.

CDR3 sequence (DNA): TGTGCCAGCAGCTTAGGCAAGGGGGGGTCCTACGAGCAGTACTTC. Translated, it gives CASSLGKGGSYEQYF. V and J are TRBV13 and TRBJ2-7; a possible D gene is TRBD2 (7 bases). The CDR3 spans 15 residues. Trimming removed 0 bases at V and 1 base at J, with 10 bases between. Germline lookup yields CDR1 PRHDT and CDR2 FYEKMQ (reference sequence).

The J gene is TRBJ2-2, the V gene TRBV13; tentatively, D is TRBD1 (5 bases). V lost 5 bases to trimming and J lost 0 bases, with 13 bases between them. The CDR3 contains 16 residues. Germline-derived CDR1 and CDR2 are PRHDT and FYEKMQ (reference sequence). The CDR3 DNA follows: TGTGCCAGCAGCCACCGATGGACATCGAACACCGGGGAGCTGTTTTTT. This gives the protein CASSHRWTSNTGELFF.

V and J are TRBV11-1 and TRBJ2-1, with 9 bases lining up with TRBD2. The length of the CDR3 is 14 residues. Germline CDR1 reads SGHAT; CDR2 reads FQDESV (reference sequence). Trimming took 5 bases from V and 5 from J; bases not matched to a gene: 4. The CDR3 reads CASSPSGINNEQFF. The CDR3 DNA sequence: TGTGCCAGCAGCCCTAGCGGGATTAACAATGAGCAGTTCTTC.

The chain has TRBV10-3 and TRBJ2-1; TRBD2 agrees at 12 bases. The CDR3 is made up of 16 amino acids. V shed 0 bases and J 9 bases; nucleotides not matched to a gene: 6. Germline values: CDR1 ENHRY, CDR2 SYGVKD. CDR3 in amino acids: CAISESGLAGGAEQFF. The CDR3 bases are TGTGCCATCAGTGAGTCGGGGCTAGCGGGAGGGGCTGAGCAGTTCTTC.